The 21 T cell receptor beta chains below come from one sample, sequenced in a study of immune characterization of retroperitoneal liposarcoma. One entry per CDR3 protein results from TCRdb running MiXCR on the PCR reads. Among some 10,000 distinct CDR3 sequences listed, 37% were seen once. Sequencing was carried out using tumor tissue. Receptors originate from a male donor with retroperitoneal liposarcoma.

Concerning this clonotype: This CDR3 fails to terminate in the conserved phenylalanine or tryptophan, so it likely reflects a read error. The V and J genes are TRBV6-1 and TRBJ2-1; 8 bases fit TRBD1. CDR1 is MNHNS, CDR2 SASEGT, per germline. The CDR3 is 15 residues long. V dropped 6 bases and J dropped 4; count of bases not matched to a gene: 8. CDR3 sequence: CASRHRQGRYNEQFS. In DNA form, the CDR3 reads TGTGCCAGCAGACATAGACAGGGGAGGTACAATGAGCAGTTCTCC.

CDR3 sequence reads: CASSSDRGNSYEQFF. The CDR3 DNA sequence: TGTGCCAGCAGCTCGGACAGGGGGAACTCCTACGAGCAGTTCTTC. V gene TRBV11-2 combines with J gene TRBJ2-1, with 10 bases matching TRBD1. This CDR3 spans 15 amino acids. V dropped 4 bases and J dropped 10; count of bases not matched to a gene: 10. Per germline, CDR1 SGHAT and CDR2 FQNNGV. The full variable domain, rest sourced from reference TRBV11-2 and TRBJ2-1, is EAGVAQSPRYKIIEKRQSVAFWCNPISGHATLYWYQQILGQGPKLLIQFQNNGVVDDSQLPKDRFSAERLKGVDSTLKIQPAKLEDSAVYLCASSSDRGNSYEQFFGPGTRLTVL.

This chain links TRBV6-1 with TRBJ2-3; D gene uncertain. Trimming shortened V by 2 bases and J by 11 bases, and 14 bases separated the two germline ends. The CDR3 runs to 13 residues. Germline V gene lookup returns CDR1 MNHNS and CDR2 SASEGT. In DNA form, the CDR3 reads TGTGCCAGCAGTGAAACCGACCGCCGTCGGCAGTATTTT. Protein: CASSETDRRRQYF.

The rearrangement joins TRBV6-1 to TRBJ2-2; D tentatively fits TRBD1 or TRBD2 (5 bases each). CDR3 length: 15 amino acids. Per the germline V gene, CDR1 is MNHNS and CDR2 is SASEGT. V lost 6 bases, J lost 4 bases, and 15 bases lay in between. This CDR3 is CASRLYSDSTGELFF. The CDR3 coding sequence is TGTGCCAGCAGACTTTATAGCGACAGCACCGGGGAGCTGTTTTTT.

The chain links TRBV11-3 to TRBJ2-7; D might be TRBD2 (6 bases). The CDR3 extends over 16 amino acids. The ends were cut back, 5 bases at V and 0 bases at J, with 17 bases in the middle. CDR1 is SGHNT and CDR2 is YENEEA in the germline V gene. The CDR3 nucleotides read TGTGCCAGCAGCCCAGGCGGGGCTCAGAGCTCCTACGAGCAGTACTTC. Its protein is CASSPGGAQSSYEQYF.

This clonotype has a handful of counts. One junction end does not reproduce the germline sequence, and a read error may be involved. The J gene is TRBJ2-1, the V gene TRBV27; TRBD1 agrees at 10 bases. Germline CDR1 reads MNHEY; CDR2 reads SMNVEV (reference sequence). The CDR3 length is 13 residues. The chain's CDR3 is CASSLGPGTGVVF. The CDR3, as DNA: TGTGCCAGCAGTTTAGGGCCCGGGACAGGGGTAGTCTTC.

This clonotype qualifies as medium-sized. The chain joins TRBV6-1 to TRBJ2-3; TRBD1 agrees at 9 bases. After removal of 3 bases from V and 2 bases from J, the junction contained 3 bases not matched to a gene. Germline assignment: CDR1 MNHNS and CDR2 SASEGT. This CDR3 spans 15 amino acids. The CDR3: CASSDRTGVTDTQYF. The CDR3 nucleotides are TGTGCCAGCAGTGATAGGACAGGGGTCACAGATACGCAGTATTTT.

CDR3 DNA sequence: TGCGCCAGCAGAGAAGGACTAGCGGTCTCCTACGAGCAGTACTTC. Its translation: CASREGLAVSYEQYF. V usage is TRBV10-2 and J usage is TRBJ2-7; 10 bases map to TRBD2. Losses at the gene ends were 6 bases for V and 0 bases for J; bases not matched to a gene: 5. The CDR3 is 15 residues long. Germline loops: CDR1 WSHSY, CDR2 SAAADI.

This clonotype occurred many times. V gene TRBV7-9 combines with J gene TRBJ2-1; possible D gene TRBD1, 5 bases. Germline CDR1 is SEHNR and CDR2 is FQNEAQ (reference sequence). Deletions cut 2 bases from V and 9 bases from J, with 11 bases between. CDR3 length: 13 amino acids. The CDR3 coding sequence is TGTGCCAGCAGCTTAAAGGGGAAAGCTGAGCAGTTCTTC. As protein: CASSLKGKAEQFF.

J is TRBJ2-1 and V is TRBV6-5, with D perhaps TRBD1 or TRBD2 (5 bases each). The CDR3 is made up of 14 amino acids. The V gene lost 2 bases and the J gene lost 10 bases, with 15 bases spanning the gap. Per germline, CDR1 MNHEY and CDR2 SVGAGI. DNA of the CDR3: TGTGCCAGCAGTTACCTGGGACCAAACTACGAGCAGTTCTTC. Translated: CASSYLGPNYEQFF.

This chain links TRBV12-3 or TRBV12-4 with TRBJ2-5, with D unclear. Trimming shortened V by 3 bases and J by 5 bases, and 10 bases separated the two germline ends. The CDR3 is 13 amino acids. The CDR3 DNA follows: TGTGCCAGCAGTTTTGTCTCGGCGGAGACCCAGTACTTC. Translated, it gives CASSFVSAETQYF.

Judged by abundance, this clonotype is large (0.1 to 1%). The CDR3 loop is CASSEGLSLGTQYF. The CDR3 DNA reads as TGTGCCAGCAGTGAAGGTTTGAGCCTCGGAACCCAGTACTTC. This sequence joins TRBV6-1 and TRBJ2-1; no reliable D call. Gene TRBJ2-5 matches the end of the DNA better, so the J call may be wrong. Per germline, CDR1 MNHNS and CDR2 SASEGT. The CDR3 is 14 amino acids.

The table lists this clonotype with a few counts. CDR3 sequence (DNA): TGTGCCAGCAGCTTCCCGGGTTACAGTACCTACGAGCAGTTCTTC. This codes for CASSFPGYSTYEQFF. The chain links TRBV7-6 to TRBJ2-1; D gene unclear. The CDR3 sequence is 15 residues long. Germline V gives CDR1 SGHVS, CDR2 FNYEAQ. V was cut by 3 bases and J by 10 bases, with 19 bases left in between.

The J gene is TRBJ2-1, the V gene TRBV10-1; 9 bases agree with TRBD2. The CDR3 extends over 15 amino acids. CDR1 and CDR2 (germline): WNHNN, SYGVQD (reference sequence). Trimming removed 2 bases from V and 7 bases from J; junction bases left unmatched: 6. CDR3 coding DNA: TGCGCCAGCAGTGAGGTTAGCGGGAGTTGGAATGAGCAGTTCTTC. This sequence encodes CASSEVSGSWNEQFF.

This clonotype has a single count. The V gene is TRBV6-1, the J gene TRBJ2-1; 14 positions match TRBD2. Judging by the DNA end, TRBJ2-7 fits better; the J call may be wrong. The CDR3 sequence is 14 residues long. From germline, CDR1 is MNHNS and CDR2 SASEGT. The CDR3 DNA sequence: TGTGCCAGCAGGGGACTAGCGGGAGTTTACGAGCAGTACTTC. It specifies CASRGLAGVYEQYF.

By its share, this clonotype is medium-sized. The chain recombines TRBV6-6 with TRBJ1-2, with TRBD1 matching 10 bases. The germline gives CDR1 MNHNY, CDR2 SVGAGI (reference sequence). Trimming took 2 bases from V and 4 from J; bases not matched to a gene: 7. The CDR3 runs to 16 residues. DNA of the CDR3: TGTGCCAGCAGTTACCAATCCGGGACAGGGGTCTATGGCTACACCTTC. Translating it yields CASSYQSGTGVYGYTF.

This clonotype was observed many times. The genes are TRBV11-2 and TRBJ2-3; the match to TRBD2 covers 8 bases. The CDR3 spans 17 residues. Trimming at V came to 0 bases and at J to 5 bases, leaving 10 bases not matched to a gene. Germline V gene sequence: CDR1 SGHAT, CDR2 FQNNGV. As DNA, the CDR3 is TGTGCCAGCAGCTTAGAGGTCGGGCGGGGGGCCAAAGATACGCAGTATTTT. Its translation is CASSLEVGRGAKDTQYF.

On this clonotype itself: One end of the junction fails to match germline, which may point to a read error. The rearrangement uses TRBV6-6 and TRBJ2-1, with D possibly TRBD1 on 5 matching bases. Germline V gene sequence: CDR1 MNHNY, CDR2 SVGAGI (reference sequence). This CDR3 spans 17 amino acids. The CDR3 DNA follows: TGTGCCAGCAGCTACTCGGTACAGGCTGCGCCAAACAATGAGCAGTTCTTC. This sequence encodes CASSYSVQAAPNNEQFF.

The CDR3 region is CASSRQGYEQYF. The CDR3 nucleotides are TGTGCCAGCTCGCGGCAAGGGTACGAGCAGTACTTC. V usage is TRBV18 and J usage is TRBJ2-4; no clear D gene. The J call is in doubt because the DNA end fits TRBJ2-7 better. Germline-derived CDR1 and CDR2 are KGHSH and LQKENI. The length of the CDR3 is 12 residues.

This clonotype showed up just a few times. The CDR3 loop reads CASSLAFRDRSTF. CDR3 bases: TGTGCCAGCAGCTTAGCATTCCGGGACAGGAGCACCTTC. This sequence joins TRBV7-2 and TRBJ1-2, with 8 bases lining up with TRBD1. CDR1 is SGHTA and CDR2 is FQGNSA in the germline V gene. This CDR3 has 13 residues. Trimming removed 0 bases from V and 13 bases from J; junction bases left unmatched: 7.

The gene calls are TRBV10-1 and TRBJ2-1; the match to TRBD2 covers 8 bases. With 2 bases clipped from V and 5 bases from J, the junction kept 5 bases outside the gene matches. This CDR3 contains 15 residues. CDR1 is WNHNN, CDR2 SYGVQD, per germline (reference sequence). DNA of the CDR3: TGCGCCAGCAGTGAGGTAGCGGGATACGACAATGAGCAGTTCTTC. It codes for CASSEVAGYDNEQFF.